This is a list of T cell receptor beta chains from one sample in a study of cytomegalovirus exposure and HLA in healthy donors. The repertoire was sequenced with immunoSEQ multiplex PCR; TCRdb's copy has only in-frame clones and lacks some. This sample yields under 85,000 clones, of which about 75% are seen a single time; more than 2.5% belongs to the top ten. Sequenced material: PBMCs. These receptors were taken from a man aged 18 to 35 in good health and CMV-seronegative. Each CDR3 is given with its conserved first and last residue.

v_gene	j_gene	CDR3aa
TRBV19	TRBJ1-6	CASSIPGPEGPLHF
TRBV4-2	TRBJ2-5	CASSQGVARETQYF
TRBV19	TRBJ2-5	CASSTGTGARAQYF
TRBV6-4	TRBJ2-2	CASKLKRGGQGELFF
TRBV4-1	TRBJ1-2	CASSRRGHAYGYTF
TRBV7-3	TRBJ2-1	CASSFSPRTTDNEQFF
TRBV5-4	TRBJ1-1	CASSLGQTNTEAFF
TRBV5-4	TRBJ1-1	CASSWTGDLAEAFF
TRBV7-9	TRBJ1-1	CASSLDRQNTEAFF
TRBV2	TRBJ2-5	CASSARTGKRETQYF
TRBV7-2	TRBJ1-2	CASSRPGQGYGYTF
TRBV5-1	TRBJ1-5	CASSLEGQSTQPQHF
TRBV7-9	TRBJ1-4	CASSSTDRALNEKLFF
TRBV9	TRBJ2-1	CASSVEGLVGGEQFF
TRBV9	TRBJ2-5	CASSPRGTVQETQYF
TRBV9	TRBJ2-3	CASSVESGGAYTDTQYF
TRBV5-1	TRBJ2-7	CASSLSGASSYEQYF
TRBV19	TRBJ2-1	CRGGDQYNEQFF
TRBV4-3	TRBJ1-3	CASSPSQPTSGNTIYF
TRBV5-8	TRBJ2-3	CASSLFSGVGDTQYF
TRBV7-2	TRBJ2-7	CASSLGQVLRGEQYF
TRBV9	TRBJ1-2	CASSFRQGANYGYTF
TRBV5-4	TRBJ1-2	CASSLVPDRGDGYTF
TRBV27	TRBJ1-6	CASSDIYNSPLHF
TRBV6-5	TRBJ1-1	CASFDRQTEAFF
TRBV7-3	TRBJ1-1	CASSAMTRSEAFF
TRBV29-1	TRBJ1-1	CSVPETPLNTEDFF
TRBV18	TRBJ2-3	CASSPLAGGLLDTQYF